This T cell receptor (beta chain) is drawn from a study of T cell responses to AZD1222 COVID-19 vaccine. General study results and limits: Only a handful of AZD1222 recipients, roughly 6 in all, had baseline seropositivity.

Comments on this clone: The target antigen is unknown. The germline gene is not matched at one end of the junction; a read error may be the cause.

This table comes from immunoSEQ multiplex PCR, and its TCRdb copy is limited to in-frame clones, with some not included. The sample holds approximately 150,000 clones, roughly 93% seen once. This clonotype was sampled from an adult who received the AZD1222 COVID-19 vaccine. Sequencing was performed on peripheral blood, taken 28 days after the second AZD1222 dose.

The CDR3 loop is CASSQGLAKVGEQFF. The CDR3 coding sequence is TGTGCTAGCAGCCAGGGGCTAGCGAAGGTGGGTGAGCAGTTCTTC. The J gene is TRBJ2-1, the V gene TRBV7-7; perhaps D is TRBD1 or TRBD2 (6 bases each). Germline V gene lookup returns CDR1 SSHAT and CDR2 FNYEAQ (reference sequence). The CDR3 has 15 residues.